This TCR beta chain is from a study of shared clonotypes between healthy human individuals. Sequenced by immunoSEQ multiplex PCR; TCRdb stores in-frame clones only, minus some. This sample carries under 600,000 clones, roughly 97% of them seen once, and the ten largest clones take around 0.057%. The CDR3 spans 17 residues. The germline V gene has CDR1 MDHEN and CDR2 SYDVKM. This sequence was found in a woman between 25 and 40 years old in good health. Sequenced input: naive CD4+ T cells sorted from blood. Subset noted: CD45RA+ positively selected. J is TRBJ2-5 and V is TRBV28; 10 nucleotides line up with TRBD2. The J call may be wrong; the DNA end is better matched by TRBJ2-7. The CDR3 DNA reads TGTGCCAGCAGTCGCTCGTCGAGCGGGAGGGTTCCGTACGAGCAGTACTTC. Encoded protein: CASSRSSSGRVPYEQYF.